These T cell receptor beta chains were read from a single sample in a study of naive and memory T cell subsets. Using its own MiXCR run on the UMI-ligation and nested PCR reads, TCRdb lists one record per CDR3 protein. The profile shows over 110,000 distinct CDR3 sequences, more than 15% of them singletons. What was sequenced was naive CD8+ T cells from blood. The source of these receptors is a human donor in good health. CDR3s include the opening cysteine and the closing phenylalanine or tryptophan. The order of the fields is V gene, J gene, CDR3 protein.

TRBV29-1	TRBJ2-7	CSVEGDGFSYEQYF
TRBV7-8	TRBJ2-7	CASSLGGQGAYEQYF
TRBV28	TRBJ2-7	CASSLYVAGGSYEQYF
TRBV2	TRBJ2-1	CARGGVTGYNEQFF
TRBV29-1	TRBJ2-3	CSVAPRGRTADTQYF
TRBV20-1	TRBJ2-1	CSAGHYNEQFF
TRBV29-1	TRBJ2-7	CSVEEGTSGVYEQYF
TRBV12-3/TRBV12-4	TRBJ2-1	CALGLAGSYNEQFF
TRBV7-9	TRBJ2-5	CASSRPAGEGETQYF
TRBV18	TRBJ2-7	CASSPGSGSYEQYF
TRBV7-2	TRBJ2-7	CASSLVYEQYF
TRBV7-9	TRBJ2-7	CASSVTTGSTYYEQYF
TRBV18	TRBJ2-7	CASSQGDTAYEQYF
TRBV7-9	TRBJ2-5	CASSLDLGMTQYF
TRBV12-5	TRBJ2-3	CASGLVPTGTTSTDTQYF
TRBV7-9	TRBJ2-7	CASSLGDSFYEQYF
TRBV7-6	TRBJ2-5	CASSLAEAGGQETQYF
TRBV27	TRBJ2-7	CASSLKALQAGVLYEQYF
TRBV6-5	TRBJ2-1	CASSYSVLANNEQFF
TRBV5-1	TRBJ2-2	CASSLRDRGRDGELFF
TRBV4-1	TRBJ1-1	CASSQDSENTEAFF
TRBV19	TRBJ1-4	CASSTPGTTNEKLFF
TRBV28	TRBJ2-2	CASSLFDRVAGELFF
TRBV7-9	TRBJ2-7	CASSLGGLAGAYEQYF
TRBV3-1	TRBJ2-3	CASSSIAGAVDTQYF
TRBV7-6	TRBJ2-2	CASSSGSGSYTGELFF
TRBV6-5	TRBJ1-4	CASSFAVENEKLFF
TRBV6-5	TRBJ2-2	CASSSPGTLGTGELFF
TRBV28	TRBJ1-5	CASSLQTGGDQPQHF
TRBV7-9	TRBJ1-1	CASSLTGSKGIAAEAFF
TRBV20-1	TRBJ2-1	CSADQGGRDYNEQFF
TRBV10-3	TRBJ2-7	CAISVGSDYEQYF
TRBV7-2	TRBJ2-5	CASSLWGREGETQYF
TRBV28	TRBJ2-7	CASSLPTGEESYEQYF
TRBV15	TRBJ1-2	CATSHRYYGYTF
TRBV5-5	TRBJ2-1	CASSFRGLAGTWEQFF
TRBV6-2/TRBV6-3	TRBJ2-3	CASSRDILDTQYF
TRBV12-3/TRBV12-4	TRBJ2-3	CASSLLGGGADTQYF